The source of this T cell receptor (beta chain) is a study of blood T cell repertoires in COVID-19. Looking at the study overall: T cells, B-cell-depleted T cells, or PBMCs provided the cDNA or gDNA that served as material.

The assay was immunoSEQ multiplex PCR, and TCRdb's table has in-frame clones only and misses some. The sample consists of roughly 250,000 clones, approximately 86% of them appearing once. Germline values: CDR1 SGHAT, CDR2 FQDESV (reference sequence). The CDR3 is 12 residues long. The V gene end was trimmed by 6 bases and the J gene end by 9 bases; junction bases not matched to a gene: 4. Participants' reported clinical history set cohort assignment. This TCR came from a woman aged 25-40 years with acute COVID-19. Source material: PBMCs or T cells enriched from blood (not recorded which). V gene TRBV11-1 combines with J gene TRBJ2-1; 8 bases map to TRBD1. The CDR3 coding sequence is TGTGCCAGCAGGGGACAGGTCTTTGAGCAGTTCTTC. This sequence encodes CASRGQVFEQFF.